These T cell receptor beta chains were read from a single sample in a study of T cells after yellow fever vaccination. TCRdb used MiXCR to reprocess the 5' RACE reads, holding one entry per CDR3 protein. The repertoire holds 450,000 to 550,000 distinct CDR3 sequences, with about a fifth as singletons. Specimen: PBMCs, collected 21 days after the first yellow fever vaccination. Receptors were obtained from a man younger than 30 who received the YFV17D yellow fever vaccine. Each CDR3 is given with its conserved first and last residue. The order of the fields is D gene, J gene, clone size, V gene, CDR3 protein, CDR3 DNA. The D gene is left open where the match is weak. Some rows mark clone size as missing; the rest say once, few, many or name a class of expanded clone.

d_call: NA
j_call: TRBJ2-3
clone_size: few
v_call: TRBV20-1
cdr3_aa: CSAKIAAGADTQYF
cdr3_nt: TGCAGTGCAAAAATAGCGGCAGGAGCAGATACGCAGTATTTT

d_call: NA
j_call: TRBJ1-1
clone_size: NA
v_call: TRBV12-3/TRBV12-4
cdr3_aa: CASRSRGSSTEAFF
cdr3_nt: TGTGCCAGCAGGTCTCGGGGATCGAGCACTGAAGCTTTCTTT

d_call: TRBD1
j_call: TRBJ2-2
clone_size: NA
v_call: TRBV7-2
cdr3_aa: CASRGLTGTGVTGELFF
cdr3_nt: TGTGCCAGCAGGGGCCTCACCGGGACAGGGGTTACCGGGGAGCTGTTTTTT

d_call: TRBD1
j_call: TRBJ2-5
clone_size: NA
v_call: TRBV7-2
cdr3_aa: CASSKDRVAGETQYF
cdr3_nt: TGTGCCAGCAGCAAGGACAGGGTCGCGGGAGAGACCCAGTACTTC

d_call: TRBD1
j_call: TRBJ1-1
clone_size: NA
v_call: TRBV10-3
cdr3_aa: CAISLTGNTEDFF
cdr3_nt: TGTGCCATCAGCTTGACAGGGAACACTGAAGATTTCTTT

d_call: NA
j_call: TRBJ2-7
clone_size: many
v_call: TRBV20-1
cdr3_aa: CSASEGTSYEQYF
cdr3_nt: TGCAGTGCTAGTGAGGGAACTTCCTACGAGCAGTACTTC

d_call: NA
j_call: TRBJ2-5
clone_size: few
v_call: TRBV15
cdr3_aa: CATSRGITETQYF
cdr3_nt: TGTGCCACCAGCAGAGGGATTACGGAGACCCAGTACTTC

d_call: TRBD2
j_call: TRBJ2-2
clone_size: few
v_call: TRBV6-1
cdr3_aa: CASSARLAGVNTGELFF
cdr3_nt: TGTGCCAGCAGTGCCCGACTAGCGGGGGTCAACACCGGGGAGCTGTTTTTT

d_call: NA
j_call: TRBJ1-2
clone_size: few
v_call: TRBV12-3/TRBV12-4
cdr3_aa: CASSPDSGGHYGYTF
cdr3_nt: TGTGCCAGCAGTCCCGACTCCGGAGGGCACTATGGCTACACCTTC

d_call: TRBD1
j_call: TRBJ1-4
clone_size: NA
v_call: TRBV7-2
cdr3_aa: CASSLRQGGNEKLFF
cdr3_nt: TGTGCCAGCAGCCTCAGACAGGGAGGAAATGAAAAACTGTTTTTT

d_call: NA
j_call: TRBJ1-1
clone_size: few
v_call: TRBV4-3
cdr3_aa: CASSQDSGTEAFF
cdr3_nt: TGCGCCAGCAGCCAAGACTCAGGTACTGAAGCTTTCTTT

d_call: NA
j_call: TRBJ1-1
clone_size: NA
v_call: TRBV27
cdr3_aa: CASRPFPLTGANTEAFF
cdr3_nt: TGTGCCAGCAGACCCTTTCCCTTGACAGGAGCCAACACTGAAGCTTTCTTT

d_call: NA
j_call: TRBJ1-2
clone_size: few
v_call: TRBV7-2
cdr3_aa: CASRTGVGVVGYTF
cdr3_nt: TGTGCCAGCAGGACAGGAGTGGGGGTGGTGGGCTACACCTTC

d_call: NA
j_call: TRBJ2-3
clone_size: few
v_call: TRBV20-1
cdr3_aa: CSALSWPPDAPDTQYF
cdr3_nt: TGCAGTGCCCTCTCGTGGCCCCCCGATGCACCAGATACGCAGTATTTT

d_call: NA
j_call: TRBJ1-1
clone_size: NA
v_call: TRBV5-6
cdr3_aa: CATRKIGGMNTEAFF
cdr3_nt: TGTGCCACCAGAAAGATCGGCGGCATGAACACTGAAGCTTTCTTT

d_call: TRBD2
j_call: TRBJ2-2
clone_size: few
v_call: TRBV12-3/TRBV12-4
cdr3_aa: CASSRLATTGELFF
cdr3_nt: TGTGCCAGCAGTCGACTAGCGACAACCGGGGAGCTGTTTTTT